One and the same sample provided the 24 T cell receptor beta chains below, sequenced in a study of tumor-infiltrating lymphocytes in primary liver carcinoma. TCR beta cDNA was reverse-transcribed from 450 to 500 ng of total RNA. The reaction used a constant-region primer and ProtoScript II reverse transcriptase. Slightly modified ARM-PCR, run as three nested multiplex PCR rounds, produced the TCR beta libraries. The study ran its first two PCR rounds for around 9 cycles each, using TRBV1-TRBV30 forward primers and a C-beta reverse primer. TCRdb passed the multiplex PCR reads through MiXCR, listing each CDR3 protein once. The sample records 80,000 or so distinct CDR3 sequences, 70% to 80% being singletons. Unsorted bulk tissue, about 18-32 mg of it, served as the source for co-extraction of RNA and DNA. The sequencing input was liver tumor tissue from sampling region 4. The subset was: tumor region T4, right-lateral pole. These TCRs come from a woman between 55 and 75 years old with primary liver carcinoma and hepatitis B virus infection.

About this clonotype: A much bigger clone sits one base away, suggesting this may be a read error. The rearrangement uses TRBV28 and TRBJ2-5; D tentatively reads TRBD1 or TRBD2 (5 bases each). The CDR3 consists of 17 residues. Germline V CDR1 and CDR2: MDHEN, SYDVKM. CDR3 residues: CTSSWDGWGPTQETQYF. The CDR3 DNA sequence: TGTACCAGCAGTTGGGACGGGTGGGGCCCAACCCAAGAGACCCAGTACTTC.

Comment on this clonotype: An end of the junction differs from the germline gene, which may be a read error. This chain uses TRBV29-1 with TRBJ2-1, with 9 bases that match TRBD2. The CDR3 has 17 amino acids. The germline V gene encodes CDR1 SQVTM and CDR2 ANQGSEA. Written as DNA, the CDR3 is TGCAGCGTCCACCTGGCTAGCGGGACATCCCGAAAGAATGCGCAGTTCTTC. It specifies CSVHLASGTSRKNAQFF.

This clonotype was recorded many times. The CDR3 bases are TGTGCCAGCAGACTTACTAACACTGAAGCTTTCTTT. It yields the protein CASRLTNTEAFF. The J gene is TRBJ1-1, the V gene TRBV7-9, with no clear D. Deletions cut 6 bases from V and 2 bases from J, with 7 bases between. CDR1 is SEHNR, CDR2 FQNEAQ, per germline (reference sequence). This CDR3 has 12 residues.

In the case of this clonotype: A much larger clone lies a single base off, so this may be a read error. V and J are TRBV28 and TRBJ2-7; 11 positions agree with TRBD1. Per the germline V gene, CDR1 is MDHEN and CDR2 is SYDVKM. This CDR3 comprises 13 residues. CDR3 region: CASSSNSRTGGNF. CDR3 in DNA: TGTGCCAGCAGTTCAAACTCCAGGACAGGGGGCAACTTC. The full variable domain, in which reference TRBV28 and TRBJ2-7 provide the parts outside the CDR3, is DVKVTQSSRYLVKRTGEKVFLECVQDMDHENMFWYRQDPGLGLRLIYFSYDVKMKEKGDIPEGYSVSREKKERFSLILESASTNQTSMYLCASSSNSRTGGNFGPGTRLTVT.

The sample holds many counts of this clonotype. The chain recombines TRBV7-9 with TRBJ2-7, with D possibly TRBD2 on 6 matching bases. CDR1 is SEHNR, CDR2 FQNEAQ, per germline (reference sequence). The CDR3 runs to 15 residues. Trimming cost V 6 bases and J 2 bases, with 17 bases left between them. This chain's CDR3 is CASRPHRRGAYEQYF. The CDR3 DNA reads as TGTGCCAGCAGGCCCCACCGGCGGGGAGCCTACGAGCAGTACTTC.

This chain joins TRBV5-1 and TRBJ1-1; D gene ambiguous. Deletions cut 3 bases from V and 5 bases from J, with 17 bases between. Germline values: CDR1 SGHRS, CDR2 YFSETQ. There are 15 residues in the CDR3. The CDR3, as DNA: TGCGCCAGCAGCTCTGACATGGGAGTGGAGACTGAAGCTTTCTTT. Encoded protein: CASSSDMGVETEAFF. The full variable domain, in which reference TRBV5-1 and TRBJ1-1 provide the parts outside the CDR3, is KAGVTQTPRYLIKTRGQQVTLSCSPISGHRSVSWYQQTPGQGLQFLFEYFSETQRNKGNFPGRFSGRQFSNSRSEMNVSTLELGDSALYLCASSSDMGVETEAFFGQGTRLTVV.

The V gene is TRBV20-1, the J gene TRBJ2-2; TRBD1 agrees at 8 bases. With V trimmed by 7 bases and J by 7 bases, 11 bases remained unmatched. This CDR3 is 14 amino acids long. The germline gives CDR1 DFQATT, CDR2 SNEGSKA (reference sequence). CDR3 protein: CSVSGLQGGGELFF. DNA of the CDR3: TGCAGTGTTAGCGGATTACAGGGGGGCGGGGAGCTGTTTTTT.

To note about this clonotype: It may be a read error: a sequence one base away is much more abundant. V is TRBV24-1 and J is TRBJ2-1; D gene uncertain. Trimming cost V 0 bases and J 16 bases, with 15 bases left between them. CDR1 KGHDR and CDR2 SFDVKD come from the germline V gene. The CDR3 extends over 13 amino acids. CDR3 residues: CATSDLKGTVHFF. The CDR3 DNA reads TGTGCCACCAGTGATTTGAAGGGAACTGTGCACTTCTTC.

This clonotype was seen at least ten times. The genes are TRBV7-9 and TRBJ2-1, with D possibly TRBD2 on 7 matching bases. Germline values: CDR1 SEHNR, CDR2 FQNEAQ (reference sequence). CDR3 size: 19 residues. V lost 8 bases, J lost 3 bases, and 29 bases lay in between. CDR3 amino acids: CASAGGGAGLLSGYNEQFF. CDR3 in DNA: TGTGCCAGCGCAGGAGGGGGGGCAGGGCTTCTCTCAGGCTACAATGAGCAGTTCTTC.

In the case of this clonotype: At one boundary the junction diverges from the germline segment, which might be a read error. This chain links TRBV6-5 with TRBJ1-1; perhaps TRBD1 as D (5 bases). The germline V gene encodes CDR1 MNHEY and CDR2 SVGAGI. This CDR3 region has 16 residues. The CDR3: CDSTIRPGHPNTEDFF. The DNA for the CDR3 is TGTGACAGCACTATAAGACCAGGACATCCGAACACTGAAGATTTCTTT.

The sample holds many counts of this clonotype. J is TRBJ2-2 and V is TRBV5-1, with D perhaps TRBD1 (7 bases). Trimming left V 0 bases short and J 4 bases short, with 19 bases between. Germline lookup yields CDR1 SGHRS and CDR2 YFSETQ. This CDR3 comprises 18 residues. The CDR3 loop is CASSLVFSAGGSTGELFF. CDR3 DNA sequence: TGCGCCAGCAGCTTGGTGTTTAGTGCAGGGGGGAGCACCGGGGAGCTGTTTTTT. Full variable domain (outside the CDR3, taken from reference TRBV5-1 and TRBJ2-2): KAGVTQTPRYLIKTRGQQVTLSCSPISGHRSVSWYQQTPGQGLQFLFEYFSETQRNKGNFPGRFSGRQFSNSRSEMNVSTLELGDSALYLCASSLVFSAGGSTGELFFGEGSRLTVL.

The rearrangement links TRBV18 to TRBJ1-2, with D perhaps matching TRBD1 (6 bases). Germline lookup yields CDR1 KGHSH and CDR2 LQKENI. The CDR3 length is 16 residues. Trimming stripped 5 bases from V and 2 bases from J, with 18 bases between. The CDR3 reads CASSRLGAPLNYGYTF. CDR3 in DNA: TGTGCCAGCTCAAGACTGGGGGCCCCTCTAAACTATGGCTACACCTTC.

This rearrangement joins TRBV20-1 to TRBJ1-2, with D possibly TRBD1 on 5 matching bases. Germline-derived CDR1 and CDR2 are DFQATT and SNEGSKA (reference sequence). V lost 6 bases and J lost 7, with 21 bases in between. The CDR3 is 14 amino acids. The CDR3 nucleotides are TGCAGTGCCAGCTGGCCGGGAAAGGGGACTGGCTACACCTTC. It encodes CSASWPGKGTGYTF.

Of note for this clonotype: The junction and the germline gene differ at one end; a read error may be behind it. The chain uses TRBV12-3 or TRBV12-4 and TRBJ2-5, with 11 bases aligning to TRBD2. The CDR3 is 17 residues long. The CDR3 loop is CTSRRLAGGPRVEGQYF. In DNA, the CDR3 is TGTACCAGCAGAAGATTAGCGGGAGGGCCAAGAGTAGAAGGCCAGTACTTC.

V usage is TRBV5-6 and J usage is TRBJ2-3; 9 bases are shared with TRBD2. The CDR3 totals 15 residues. J gave up 12 bases and V 5 bases, and 16 bases lay outside the gene matches. Per germline, CDR1 SGHDT and CDR2 YYEEEE. Here the CDR3 reads CASSRSGTSQTQQYF. Written as DNA, the CDR3 is TGTGCCAGCAGTCGAAGCGGGACTAGCCAGACACAACAGTATTTT.

The chain uses TRBV7-9 and TRBJ2-7; possible D gene TRBD2, 5 bases. V was cut by 4 bases and J by 4 bases, with 8 bases left in between. This CDR3 has 12 amino acids. The germline V gene encodes CDR1 SEHNR and CDR2 FQNEAQ (reference sequence). In DNA, the CDR3 is TGTGCCAGCAGCTATCCGGGGTACGAGCAGTACTTC. Protein: CASSYPGYEQYF.

Of note for this clonotype: A much larger clone differs by one base, so this may be a read error. CDR3 DNA: TGTGCCAACACCACGACTAGCGGGCGGACAGATACGCAGTATTTT. Its translation: CANTTTSGRTDTQYF. The chain couples TRBV6-1 to TRBJ2-3; TRBD2 matches 10 bases. This CDR3 is 15 amino acids long. The J segment lost 3 bases and the V segment lost 10 bases, leaving 10 bases of the junction unmatched. Germline V gene sequence: CDR1 MNHNS, CDR2 SASEGT.

Worth noting for this clonotype: Without the conserved terminal phenylalanine or tryptophan, this CDR3 likely stems from a read error. J is TRBJ2-5 and V is TRBV28; 8 bases fit TRBD2. Losses at the gene ends were 4 bases for V and 4 bases for J; bases not matched to a gene: 11. Germline V lookup: CDR1 MDHEN, CDR2 SYDVKM. The length of the CDR3 is 16 residues. CDR3 residues: CASSSPGLVVSETQYS. The CDR3 bases are TGTGCCAGCAGTTCCCCGGGACTAGTCGTATCAGAGACCCAGTACTCC.

This clonotype was observed once. A read error may produce the germline difference seen at one junction end. The chain employs TRBV11-2 and TRBJ2-5, with D perhaps TRBD1 (6 bases). This CDR3 has 14 amino acids. Germline CDR1 SGHAT, CDR2 FQNNGV. The CDR3 DNA reads TGTGCCACCAGCTTAGGACAGCTAAAAGTGACCCAGTACTTC. It translates to CATSLGQLKVTQYF.

This clonotype was observed once. Since a much larger clone is just one base distant, this may be a read error. V usage is TRBV5-1 and J usage is TRBJ2-2, with D tentatively TRBD2 (6 bases). Germline V CDR1 and CDR2: SGHRS, YFSETQ. The length of the CDR3 is 17 residues. Deletions cut 3 bases from V and 2 bases from J, with 17 bases between. CDR3 residues: CASSSRLVGGNTGELFF. CDR3 coding DNA: TGCGCCAGCAGCTCAAGACTAGTGGGAGGTAACACCGGGGAGCTGTTTTTT. Variable domain in full (rest from reference TRBV5-1 and TRBJ2-2): KAGVTQTPRYLIKTRGQQVTLSCSPISGHRSVSWYQQTPGQGLQFLFEYFSETQRNKGNFPGRFSGRQFSNSRSEMNVSTLELGDSALYLCASSSRLVGGNTGELFFGEGSRLTVL.

The chain is built from TRBV13 and TRBJ2-3; D may be TRBD2 (5 bases). Germline V gene lookup returns CDR1 PRHDT and CDR2 FYEKMQ (reference sequence). CDR3 length equals 16 residues. Between the trimmed V and J ends, which lost 5 bases and 0 bases, there was a span of 15 bases. The CDR3 coding sequence is TGTGCCAGCAGCACACCCCGACGGGATAGCACAGATACGCAGTATTTT. Translating gives CASSTPRRDSTDTQYF.

The chain links TRBV20-1 to TRBJ2-1; 7 bases are a match to TRBD2. This CDR3 contains 15 residues. Looked up from germline, CDR1 is DFQATT and CDR2 is SNEGSKA (reference sequence). V lost 1 base to trimming and J lost 7 bases; unmatched junction nucleotides: 10. CDR3 coding DNA: TGCAGTGCTAGAGTTTCTTCACTAGCGAGGAATGAGCAGTTCTTC. This codes for CSARVSSLARNEQFF.

Note on this clonotype: A much larger clone sits a single nucleotide away, making a read error possible. The chain recombines TRBV18 with TRBJ2-3; D is ambiguous. The CDR3 runs to 15 residues. In germline, CDR1 is KGHSH, CDR2 LQKENI. CDR3 DNA sequence: TGTACCAGCTCACCACAAGGGAATTTCGCAGATACGCAGTATTTT. It codes for CTSSPQGNFADTQYF.

This clonotype came up a few times. Relative to the germline gene, one junction end is altered; a read error may explain this. The chain recombines TRBV4-2 with TRBJ2-7; the match to TRBD2 covers 8 bases. This CDR3 spans 16 amino acids. Germline V gene data show CDR1 as LGHNA and CDR2 as YNFKEQ. CDR3 bases: TGTGTCAGCAGTCAAGAATCGGCGGGAGGTAGCTACGAGCAGTACTTC. This translates into CVSSQESAGGSYEQYF.